This TCR beta chain was captured by sequencing in a study of T cell responses to AZD1222 COVID-19 vaccine. Sequenced by immunoSEQ multiplex PCR; TCRdb stores in-frame clones only, minus some. The sample comprises over 100,000 clones, roughly 90% of which are singletons, and over 3% rests with the top ten. The CDR3 totals 14 residues. Germline values: CDR1 SGDLS, CDR2 YYNGEE. V lost 0 bases and J lost 2, with 8 bases in between. The material was peripheral blood, obtained on day 0 of AZD1222 vaccination. This TCR was recovered from an adult in good health. J is TRBJ1-2 and V is TRBV9, with D unclear. The CDR3 DNA follows: TGTGCCAGCAGCGTAGAAGCAGGAAACTATGGCTACACCTTC. It codes for CASSVEAGNYGYTF. Full variable domain (outside the CDR3, taken from reference TRBV9 and TRBJ1-2): DSGVTQTPKHLITATGQRVTLRCSPRSGDLSVYWYQQSLDQGLQFLIQYYNGEERAKGNILERFSAQQFPDLHSELNLSSLELGDSALYFCASSVEAGNYGYTFGSGTRLTVV.